The entry below describes one TCR beta chain. Antigen specificity is unknown. After re-calling the 5' RACE reads, TCRdb lists one entry per CDR3 protein, DNA absent. The sample has around 230,000 distinct CDR3 sequences. Blood (approximately 2.5 ml) was collected from every donor individually. The CDR3 loop spans 11 amino acids. Germline V gene data show CDR1 as KGHDR and CDR2 as SFDVKD. This entry is derived from a study of monozygotic twins with inflammatory bowel disease. Study-level points and caveats: Immunosuppressive treatments differing between patients may have added repertoire variability.

The sequence was obtained from a human donor with ulcerative colitis or Crohn's disease, or a healthy co-twin of an affected twin (not recorded which). The chain combines TRBV24-1 with TRBJ2-5. The sequenced sample was blood. CDR3 residues: CATSDAETQYF.